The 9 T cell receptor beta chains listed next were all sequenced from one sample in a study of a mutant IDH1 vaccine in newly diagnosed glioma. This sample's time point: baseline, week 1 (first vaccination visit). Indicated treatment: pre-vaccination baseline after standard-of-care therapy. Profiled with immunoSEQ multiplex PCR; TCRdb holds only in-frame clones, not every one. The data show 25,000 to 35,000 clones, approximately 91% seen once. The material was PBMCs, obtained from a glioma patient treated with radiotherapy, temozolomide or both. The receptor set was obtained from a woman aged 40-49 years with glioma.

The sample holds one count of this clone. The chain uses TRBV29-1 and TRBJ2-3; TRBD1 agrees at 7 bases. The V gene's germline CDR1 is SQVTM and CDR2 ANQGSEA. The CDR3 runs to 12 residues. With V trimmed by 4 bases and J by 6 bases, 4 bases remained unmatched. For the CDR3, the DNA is TGCAGCGTTGGCAGGGGGTCGGATACGCAGTATTTT. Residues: CSVGRGSDTQYF.

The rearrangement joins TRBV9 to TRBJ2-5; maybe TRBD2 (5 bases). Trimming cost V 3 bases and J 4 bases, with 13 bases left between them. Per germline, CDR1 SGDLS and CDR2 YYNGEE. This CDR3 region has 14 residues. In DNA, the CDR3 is TGTGCCAGCAGCGCCCCCGAGGGCGGAGAGACCCAGTACTTC. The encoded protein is CASSAPEGGETQYF.

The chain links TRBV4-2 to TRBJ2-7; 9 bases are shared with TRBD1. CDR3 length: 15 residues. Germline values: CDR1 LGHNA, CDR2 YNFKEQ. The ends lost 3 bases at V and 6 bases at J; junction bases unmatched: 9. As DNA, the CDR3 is TGTGCCAGCAGCCATCCTCCGGGACAGGGTACCGAGCAGTACTTC. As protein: CASSHPPGQGTEQYF.

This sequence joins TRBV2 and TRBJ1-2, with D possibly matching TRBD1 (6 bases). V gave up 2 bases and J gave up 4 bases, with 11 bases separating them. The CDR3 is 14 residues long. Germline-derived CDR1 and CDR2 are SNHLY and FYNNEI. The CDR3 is CASSERGSSYGYTF. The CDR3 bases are TGTGCCAGCAGTGAAAGGGGGTCCTCCTATGGCTACACCTTC. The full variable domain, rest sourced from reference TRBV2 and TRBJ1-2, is EPEVTQTPSHQVTQMGQEVILRCVPISNHLYFYWYRQILGQKVEFLVSFYNNEISEKSEIFDDQFSVERPDGSNFTLKIRSTKLEDSAMYFCASSERGSSYGYTFGSGTRLTVV.

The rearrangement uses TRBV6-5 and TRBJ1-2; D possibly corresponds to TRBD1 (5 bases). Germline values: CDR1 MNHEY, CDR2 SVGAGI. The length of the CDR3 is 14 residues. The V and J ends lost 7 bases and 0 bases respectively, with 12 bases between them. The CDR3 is CASKEQAANYGYTF. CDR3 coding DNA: TGTGCCAGCAAAGAACAGGCAGCTAACTATGGCTACACCTTC.

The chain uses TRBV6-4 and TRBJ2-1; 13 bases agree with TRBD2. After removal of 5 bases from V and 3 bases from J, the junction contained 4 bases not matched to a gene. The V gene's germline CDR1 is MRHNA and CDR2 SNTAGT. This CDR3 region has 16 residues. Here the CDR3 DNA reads TGTGCCAGCAGTCCCGGGACTAGCGGGGACTACAATGAGCAGTTCTTC. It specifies CASSPGTSGDYNEQFF.

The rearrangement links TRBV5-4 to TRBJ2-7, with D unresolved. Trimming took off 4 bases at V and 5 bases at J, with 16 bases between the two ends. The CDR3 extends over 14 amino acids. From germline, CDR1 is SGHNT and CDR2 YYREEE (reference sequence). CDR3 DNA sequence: TGTGCCAGCAGCGCTAAACCTAACCGAGACGAGCAGTACTTC. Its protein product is CASSAKPNRDEQYF.

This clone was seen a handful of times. The CDR3 here is CASSLGQGDLAFF. In nucleotides, the CDR3 is TGCGCCAGCAGCTTGGGACAGGGAGATTTGGCTTTCTTT. V gene TRBV5-1 combines with J gene TRBJ1-1; TRBD1 agrees at 7 bases. Germline CDR1 and CDR2: SGHRS and YFSETQ. V shed 0 bases and J 11 bases; nucleotides not matched to a gene: 7. The CDR3 extends over 13 amino acids.

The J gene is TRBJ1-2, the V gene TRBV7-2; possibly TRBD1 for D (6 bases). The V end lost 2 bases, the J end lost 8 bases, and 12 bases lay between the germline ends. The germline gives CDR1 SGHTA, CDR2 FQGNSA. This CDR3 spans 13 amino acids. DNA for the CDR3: TGTGCCAGCAGCTTAACAGGGACTAGCGGCTACACCTTC. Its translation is CASSLTGTSGYTF.